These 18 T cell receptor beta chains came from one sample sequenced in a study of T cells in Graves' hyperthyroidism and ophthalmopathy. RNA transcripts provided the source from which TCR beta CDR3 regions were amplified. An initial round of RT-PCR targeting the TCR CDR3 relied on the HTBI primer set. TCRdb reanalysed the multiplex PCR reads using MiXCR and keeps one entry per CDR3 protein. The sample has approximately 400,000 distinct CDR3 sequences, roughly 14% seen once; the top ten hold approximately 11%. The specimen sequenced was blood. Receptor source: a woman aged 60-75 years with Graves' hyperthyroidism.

DNA of the CDR3: TGCAGTGCTAAAATAGAATACGAGCAGTACTTC. This sequence encodes CSAKIEYEQYF. The chain couples TRBV20-1 to TRBJ2-7; D is undetermined. V shed 4 bases and J shed 4 bases, with 8 bases lying between them. The CDR3 is made up of 11 amino acids. Germline V lookup: CDR1 DFQATT, CDR2 SNEGSKA (reference sequence).

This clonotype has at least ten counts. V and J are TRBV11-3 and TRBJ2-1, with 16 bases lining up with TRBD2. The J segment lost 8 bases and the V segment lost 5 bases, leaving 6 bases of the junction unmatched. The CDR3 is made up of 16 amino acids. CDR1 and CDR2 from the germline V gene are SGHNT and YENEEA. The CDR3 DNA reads TGTGCCAGCAGCATGGGACTAGCGGGAGGGGCCGATGAGCAGTTCTTC. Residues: CASSMGLAGGADEQFF.

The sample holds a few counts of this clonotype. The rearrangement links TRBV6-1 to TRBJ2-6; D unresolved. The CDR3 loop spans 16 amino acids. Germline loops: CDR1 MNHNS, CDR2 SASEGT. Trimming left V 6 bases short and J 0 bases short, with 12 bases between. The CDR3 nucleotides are TGTGCCAGCAGGAGCGCTCGCCCCTCTGGGGCCAACGTCCTGACTTTC. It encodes CASRSARPSGANVLTF.

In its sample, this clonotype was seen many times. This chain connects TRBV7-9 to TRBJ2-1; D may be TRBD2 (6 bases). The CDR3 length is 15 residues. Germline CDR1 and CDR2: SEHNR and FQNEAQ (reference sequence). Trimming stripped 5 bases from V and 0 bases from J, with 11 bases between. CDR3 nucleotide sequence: TGTGCCAGCAGCAGAGCGGGTAGCTCCTACAATGAGCAGTTCTTC. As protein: CASSRAGSSYNEQFF.

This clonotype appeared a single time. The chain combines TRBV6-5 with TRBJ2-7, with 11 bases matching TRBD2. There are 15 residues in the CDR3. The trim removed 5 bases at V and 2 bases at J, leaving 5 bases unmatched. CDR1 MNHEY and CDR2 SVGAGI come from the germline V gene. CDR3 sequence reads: CASSVLAGEPYEQYF. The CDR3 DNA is TGTGCCAGCAGTGTACTAGCGGGAGAGCCCTACGAGCAGTACTTC.

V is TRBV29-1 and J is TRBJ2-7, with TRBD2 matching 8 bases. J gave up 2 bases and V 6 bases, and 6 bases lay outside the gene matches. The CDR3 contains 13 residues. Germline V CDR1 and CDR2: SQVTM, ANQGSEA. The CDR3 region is CSVLLAGTYEQYF. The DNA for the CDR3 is TGCAGCGTCCTATTAGCGGGAACCTACGAGCAGTACTTC.

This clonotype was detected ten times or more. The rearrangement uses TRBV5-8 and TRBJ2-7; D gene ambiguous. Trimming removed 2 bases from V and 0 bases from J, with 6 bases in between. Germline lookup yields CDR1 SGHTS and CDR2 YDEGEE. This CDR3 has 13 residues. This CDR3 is CASSFPYSYEQYF. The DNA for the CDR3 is TGTGCCAGCAGCTTCCCCTACTCCTACGAGCAGTACTTC.

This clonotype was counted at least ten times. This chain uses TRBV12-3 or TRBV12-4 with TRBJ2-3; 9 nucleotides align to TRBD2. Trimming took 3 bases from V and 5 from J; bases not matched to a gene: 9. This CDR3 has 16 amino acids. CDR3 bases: TGTGCCAGCAGTTTTACGGCGGGAGGGCGAGGAGATACGCAGTATTTT. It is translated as CASSFTAGGRGDTQYF.

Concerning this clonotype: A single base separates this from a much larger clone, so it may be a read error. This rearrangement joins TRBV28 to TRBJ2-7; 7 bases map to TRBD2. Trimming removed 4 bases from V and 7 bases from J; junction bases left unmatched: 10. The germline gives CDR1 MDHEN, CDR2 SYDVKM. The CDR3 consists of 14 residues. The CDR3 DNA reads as TGTGCCAGCAGTTCGGGAGGACCCTACAATGAGCAGTACTTC. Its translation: CASSSGGPYNEQYF.

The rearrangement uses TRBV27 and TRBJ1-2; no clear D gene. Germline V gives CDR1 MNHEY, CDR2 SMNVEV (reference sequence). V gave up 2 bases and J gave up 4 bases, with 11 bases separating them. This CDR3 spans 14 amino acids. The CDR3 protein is CASSLIPSSYGYTF. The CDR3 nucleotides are TGTGCCAGCAGTTTAATTCCGAGCAGCTATGGCTACACCTTC.

DNA of the CDR3: TGTGCCAGCACGTTTCAGGGCCGGACCGGGGAGCTGTTTTTT. Encoded protein: CASTFQGRTGELFF. V gene TRBV2 combines with J gene TRBJ2-2, with D perhaps matching TRBD1 (5 bases). The CDR3 runs 14 residues. V was trimmed by 7 bases and J by 5 bases, leaving 14 bases between them. CDR1 and CDR2 (germline): SNHLY, FYNNEI.

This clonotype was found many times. The CDR3 sequence is CASEGAGAETQYF. The CDR3 DNA reads as TGTGCCAGCGAGGGGGCAGGGGCAGAGACCCAGTACTTC. This chain connects TRBV2 to TRBJ2-5; 7 nucleotides match TRBD1. V gave up 8 bases and J gave up 4 bases; unmatched junction bases: 7. There are 13 residues in the CDR3. Germline CDR1 reads SNHLY; CDR2 reads FYNNEI.

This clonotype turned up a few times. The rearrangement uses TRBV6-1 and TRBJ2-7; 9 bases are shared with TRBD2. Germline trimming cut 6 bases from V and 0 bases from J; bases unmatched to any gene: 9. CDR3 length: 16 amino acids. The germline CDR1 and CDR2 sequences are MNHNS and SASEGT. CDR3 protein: CASSAPQTSGSYEQYF. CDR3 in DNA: TGTGCCAGCAGCGCCCCCCAGACTAGCGGCTCCTACGAGCAGTACTTC.

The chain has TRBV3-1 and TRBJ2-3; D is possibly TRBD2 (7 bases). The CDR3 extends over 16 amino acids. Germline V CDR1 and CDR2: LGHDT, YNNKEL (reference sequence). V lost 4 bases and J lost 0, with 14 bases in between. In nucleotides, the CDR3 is TGTGCCAGCAGCCCCCAAGGGGGGGGAAGCACAGATACGCAGTATTTT. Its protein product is CASSPQGGGSTDTQYF.

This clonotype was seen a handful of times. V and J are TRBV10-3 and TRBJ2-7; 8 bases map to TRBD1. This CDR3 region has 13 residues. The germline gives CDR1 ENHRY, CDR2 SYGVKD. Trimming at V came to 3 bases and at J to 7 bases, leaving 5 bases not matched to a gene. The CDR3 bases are TGTGCCATCAGTGACAGGGGGCCTCGAGAGCAGTACTTC. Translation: CAISDRGPREQYF.

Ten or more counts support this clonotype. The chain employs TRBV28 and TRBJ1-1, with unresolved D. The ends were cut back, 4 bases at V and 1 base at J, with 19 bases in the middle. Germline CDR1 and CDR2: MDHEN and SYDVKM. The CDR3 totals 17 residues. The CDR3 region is CASSWGVVEVGNTEAFF. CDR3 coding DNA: TGTGCCAGCAGTTGGGGTGTGGTTGAAGTCGGGAACACTGAAGCTTTCTTT.

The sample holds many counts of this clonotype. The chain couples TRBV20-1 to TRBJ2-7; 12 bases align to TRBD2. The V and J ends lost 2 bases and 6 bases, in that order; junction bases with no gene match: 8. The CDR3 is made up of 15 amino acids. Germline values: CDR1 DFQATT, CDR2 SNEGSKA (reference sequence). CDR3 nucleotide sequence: TGCAGTGCTAGACGGCTAGCGGGAGGGCCGGGCGAGCAGTACTTC. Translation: CSARRLAGGPGEQYF.

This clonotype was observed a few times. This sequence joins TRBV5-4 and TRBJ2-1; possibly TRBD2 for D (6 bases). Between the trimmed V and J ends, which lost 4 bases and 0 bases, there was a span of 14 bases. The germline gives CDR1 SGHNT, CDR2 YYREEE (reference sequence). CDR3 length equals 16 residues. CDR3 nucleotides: TGTGCCAGCAGCATTGGGGCGGGGAGCTCCTACAATGAGCAGTTCTTC. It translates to CASSIGAGSSYNEQFF.